Listed here is a single T cell receptor beta chain. The data derive from a study of shared clonotypes between healthy human individuals. V lost 6 bases and J lost 4; bases outside the gene matches: 5. This CDR3 is built from 14 residues. Per germline, CDR1 SEHNR and CDR2 FQNEAQ (reference sequence). Clones were sequenced by immunoSEQ multiplex PCR, and TCRdb holds only the in-frame ones, with some missing. The sample contains some 2.1 million clones, approximately 95% of which appear only once. It was CD45RO-negative cells, positively selected for CCR7, that made up naive CD8 cells, with terminally differentiated effector memory CD45RA+ cells excluded.

Material: naive CD8+ T cells sorted from blood. The receptor was isolated from a man aged 18 to 29 in good health. The chain has TRBV7-9 and TRBJ1-1; 10 nucleotides align to TRBD1. CDR3 DNA sequence: TGTGCCAGCAGAACCGGGACAGGGGTCACTGAAGCTTTCTTT. It is translated as CASRTGTGVTEAFF.